The 9 T cell receptor beta chains below were found in one sample sequenced in a study of cytomegalovirus exposure and HLA in healthy donors. The PCR made use of 60 Vbeta and 13 Jbeta primers. The data were produced by immunoSEQ multiplex PCR, yet TCRdb's version contains in-frame clones alone and is incomplete. The sample has over 150,000 clones, nearly 80% seen once. The source material was PBMCs. These receptors were taken from a man aged 25 to 45 in good health and CMV-seropositive.

The genes are TRBV7-9 and TRBJ1-3, with D perhaps TRBD1 (5 bases). V lost 4 bases to trimming and J lost 0 bases, with 16 bases between them. The CDR3 is 17 residues long. Germline assignment: CDR1 SEHNR and CDR2 FQNEAQ (reference sequence). The DNA of the CDR3 is TGTGCCAGCAGCTCCTCGGGGGGGATAAGCTCTGGAAACACCATATATTTT. Residues: CASSSSGGISSGNTIYF.

This clone was detected only once. The chain couples TRBV27 to TRBJ1-5, with 7 bases matching TRBD1. This CDR3 comprises 15 residues. After removal of 6 bases from V and 3 bases from J, the junction contained 8 bases not matched to a gene. CDR1 and CDR2 (germline): MNHEY, SMNVEV (reference sequence). DNA of the CDR3: TGTGCCAGCAGGAGAGGGGGGACAGACAATCAGCCCCAGCATTTT. This gives the protein CASRRGGTDNQPQHF.

The V and J genes are TRBV15 and TRBJ2-7, with 9 bases identical to TRBD1. Germline V gene sequence: CDR1 LNHNV, CDR2 YYDKDF (reference sequence). The V gene end was trimmed by 1 base and the J gene end by 5 bases; junction bases not matched to a gene: 6. This CDR3 region has 15 residues. The DNA of the CDR3 is TGTGCCACCAGCAGAGGGGACAGGGAAACCCACGAGCAGTACTTC. It translates to CATSRGDRETHEQYF.

This clone has just a few counts. This rearrangement joins TRBV4-2 to TRBJ2-7, with 8 bases lining up with TRBD2. The junction had 4 bases not matched to a gene; V was cut back by 0 bases and J by 3 bases. The germline V gene encodes CDR1 LGHNA and CDR2 YNFKEQ. This CDR3 has 15 amino acids. The DNA for the CDR3 is TGTGCCAGCAGCCAAGATTCCGGGACTAGCTACGAGCAGTACTTC. Its translation: CASSQDSGTSYEQYF.

The V gene is TRBV30, the J gene TRBJ1-4; 9 bases map to TRBD1. J lost 6 bases, V lost 5 bases, and 10 bases had no gene match. This CDR3 is built from 15 residues. Germline assignment: CDR1 GTSNPN and CDR2 SVGIG (reference sequence). CDR3 sequence (DNA): TGTGCCTGGGGTCCGGGACAGGGTAGGGATGAAAAACTGTTTTTT. This codes for CAWGPGQGRDEKLFF.

The rearrangement uses TRBV29-1 and TRBJ2-7; tentative D call: TRBD2 (5 bases). Per the germline V gene, CDR1 is SQVTM and CDR2 is ANQGSEA. The length of the CDR3 is 13 residues. Trimming cost V 1 base and J 3 bases, with 10 bases left between them. CDR3: CSVEGTGGYEQYF. CDR3 nucleotide sequence: TGCAGCGTTGAAGGAACTGGAGGCTACGAGCAGTACTTC.

The chain combines TRBV4-1 with TRBJ2-1; 8 bases line up with TRBD2. The CDR3 extends over 15 amino acids. The ends lost 1 base at V and 6 bases at J; junction bases unmatched: 5. Germline CDR1 reads MGHRA; CDR2 reads YSYEKL. The CDR3 nucleotides read TGCGCCAGCAGCCAAGGGGGCGGGAGGAGCAATGAGCAGTTCTTC. Protein product: CASSQGGGRSNEQFF.

This clone turned up a few times. The CDR3 DNA is TGTGCCAGCAGCCGGGGGGTGTCTAGCGGGAGGGGGGGGACAGATACGCAGTATTTT. It encodes CASSRGVSSGRGGTDTQYF. The rearrangement uses TRBV4-2 and TRBJ2-3; 12 bases are a match to TRBD2. The germline V gene encodes CDR1 LGHNA and CDR2 YNFKEQ. The V gene end was trimmed by 4 bases and the J gene end by 3 bases; junction bases not matched to a gene: 14. CDR3 size: 19 residues.

The chain couples TRBV9 to TRBJ1-2; the D gene is possibly TRBD1 (5 bases). In germline, CDR1 is SGDLS, CDR2 YYNGEE. With 6 bases removed from V and 4 bases from J, the gap between germline ends came to 19 bases. The CDR3 is 15 amino acids. Written as DNA, the CDR3 is TGTGCCAGCACCCCACGCGGGGGAGCTGGCTATGGCTACACCTTC. It codes for CASTPRGGAGYGYTF.